This T cell receptor (beta chain) comes out of a study of cytomegalovirus exposure and HLA in healthy donors. About the study: An earlier analysis found around 120 million unique TCR beta sequences from about 190 million T cells.

The trim removed 6 bases at V and 8 bases at J, leaving 12 bases unmatched. The CDR3 consists of 16 residues. Germline CDR1 and CDR2: MNHNY and SVGAGI (reference sequence). Primers: 60 Vbeta forward and 13 Jbeta reverse. Original data processing: Some 11 million of the 80 million or so unique TCR beta chains counted in a later analysis were shared. TCRdb's table, derived via immunoSEQ multiplex PCR, lists solely in-frame clones and lacks some. V, J and clone size reflect that table, while D and trimming were determined from the DNA. The sample records about 190,000 clones, about 76% being singletons. The genes are TRBV6-6 and TRBJ2-1; 11 nucleotides agree with TRBD2. Material: PBMCs. The receptor's source is a woman between 45 and 65 years old in good health and CMV-seronegative. The CDR3 DNA sequence: TGTGCCAGCAGGCCAAATCTAGCGGGGGGTGGCGATGAGCAGTTCTTC. Translation: CASRPNLAGGGDEQFF.